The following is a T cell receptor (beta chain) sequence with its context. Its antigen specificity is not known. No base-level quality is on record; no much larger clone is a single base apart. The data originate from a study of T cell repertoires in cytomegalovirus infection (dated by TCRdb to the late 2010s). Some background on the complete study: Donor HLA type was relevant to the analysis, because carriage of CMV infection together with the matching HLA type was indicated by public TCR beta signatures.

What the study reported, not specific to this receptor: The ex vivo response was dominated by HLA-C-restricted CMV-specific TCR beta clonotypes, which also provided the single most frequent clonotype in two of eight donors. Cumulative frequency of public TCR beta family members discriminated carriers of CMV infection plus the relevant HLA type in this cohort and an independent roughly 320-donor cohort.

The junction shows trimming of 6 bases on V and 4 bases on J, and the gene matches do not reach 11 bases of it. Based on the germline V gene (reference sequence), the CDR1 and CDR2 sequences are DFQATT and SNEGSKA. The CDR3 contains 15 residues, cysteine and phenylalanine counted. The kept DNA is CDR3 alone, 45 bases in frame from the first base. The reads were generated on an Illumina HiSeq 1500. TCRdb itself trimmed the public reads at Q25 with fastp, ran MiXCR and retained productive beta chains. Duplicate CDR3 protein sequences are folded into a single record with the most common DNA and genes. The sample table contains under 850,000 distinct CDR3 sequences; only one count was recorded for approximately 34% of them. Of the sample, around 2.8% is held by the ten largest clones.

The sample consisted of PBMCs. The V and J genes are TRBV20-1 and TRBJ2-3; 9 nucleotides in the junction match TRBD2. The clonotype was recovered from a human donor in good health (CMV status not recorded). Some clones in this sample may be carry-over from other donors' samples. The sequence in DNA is TGCAGTGCGCCGCCGGGCCTAGCGGGATCAGATACGCAGTATTTT. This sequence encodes CSAPPGLAGSDTQYF.